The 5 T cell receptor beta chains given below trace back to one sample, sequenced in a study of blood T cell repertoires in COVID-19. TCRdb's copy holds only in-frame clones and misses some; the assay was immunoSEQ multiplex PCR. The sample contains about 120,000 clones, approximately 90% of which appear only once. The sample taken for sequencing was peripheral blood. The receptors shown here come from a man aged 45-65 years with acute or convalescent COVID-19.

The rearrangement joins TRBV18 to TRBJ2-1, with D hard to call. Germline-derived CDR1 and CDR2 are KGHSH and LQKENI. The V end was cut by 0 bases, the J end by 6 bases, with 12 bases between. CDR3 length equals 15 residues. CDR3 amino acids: CASSPPGLPSNEQFF. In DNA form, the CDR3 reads TGTGCCAGCTCACCACCGGGCCTCCCAAGCAATGAGCAGTTCTTC. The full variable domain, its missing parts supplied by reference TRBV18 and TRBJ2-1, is NAGVMQNPRHLVRRRGQEARLRCSPMKGHSHVYWYRQLPEEGLKFMVYLQKENIIDESGMPKERFSAEFPKEGPSILRIQQVVRGDSAAYFCASSPPGLPSNEQFFGPGTRLTVL.

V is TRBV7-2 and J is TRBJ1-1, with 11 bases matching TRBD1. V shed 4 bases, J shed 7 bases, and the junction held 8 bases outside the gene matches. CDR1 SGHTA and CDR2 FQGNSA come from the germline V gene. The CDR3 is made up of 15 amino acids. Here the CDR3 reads CASSSRDRGIVEAFF. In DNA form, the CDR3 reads TGTGCCAGCAGCTCCAGGGACAGGGGGATTGTTGAAGCTTTCTTT.

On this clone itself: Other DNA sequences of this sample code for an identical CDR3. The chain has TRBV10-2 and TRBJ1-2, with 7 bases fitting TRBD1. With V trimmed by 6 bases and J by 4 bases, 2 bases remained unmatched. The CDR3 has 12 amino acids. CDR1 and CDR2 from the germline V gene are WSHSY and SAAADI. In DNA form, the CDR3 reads TGCGCCAGCAGAAGGGACAGCTATGGCTACACCTTC. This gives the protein CASRRDSYGYTF.

In nucleotides, the CDR3 is TGTGCCAGCAGCTTCCGACAGAGAAACACTGAAGCTTTCTTT. It translates to CASSFRQRNTEAFF. The chain couples TRBV6-2 or TRBV6-3 to TRBJ1-1; D is perhaps TRBD1 (5 bases). V was trimmed by 6 bases and J by 2 bases, leaving 13 bases between them. This CDR3 is 14 amino acids long. The V gene's germline CDR1 is MNHEY and CDR2 SVGEGT.

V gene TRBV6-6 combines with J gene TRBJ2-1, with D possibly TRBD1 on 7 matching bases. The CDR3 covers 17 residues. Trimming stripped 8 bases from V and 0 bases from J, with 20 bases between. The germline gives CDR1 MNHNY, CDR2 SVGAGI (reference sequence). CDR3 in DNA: TGTGCCAGCCGTCTCCAGGGGGGACTGAGCTCCTACAATGAGCAGTTCTTC. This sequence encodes CASRLQGGLSSYNEQFF.